The clone carrying this T cell receptor beta chain was observed a single time. Its antigen is as yet unknown. The CDR3 loop spans 12 amino acids. V was pared by 6 bases and J by 3 bases, with 5 bases between. Germline CDR1 reads MDHEN; CDR2 reads SYDVKM. These data originate in a study of Ad26.COV2.S vaccination and SARS-CoV-2 variants. Study results and limitations: Vaccine recipients showed a spike-specific TCR breadth that was higher than in placebo recipients.

Sequenced by immunoSEQ multiplex PCR; TCRdb stores in-frame clones only, minus some. The data contain about 400,000 clones, approximately 83% of them singletons. As for treatment: 19 received Ad26.COV2.S at low or high dose, single or two shots; about 5 received placebo; per-sample allocation not given. Sampling was done on day 63 after the first vaccine or placebo injection. A Boston donor was an adult aged 18-55 years. This specimen consisted of peripheral blood, obtained in a trial of Ad26.COV2.S vaccine versus placebo. The V and J genes are TRBV28 and TRBJ1-4; D not certain. The clonotype originates from a person aged 18-60 years who received the Ad26.COV2.S COVID-19 vaccine or a placebo. CDR3 nucleotides: TGTGCCAGCAGCCCCCCTAATGAAAAACTGTTTTTT. The encoded protein is CASSPPNEKLFF.